This T cell receptor (beta chain) was identified during a study of OX40 agonist ivuxolimab in advanced cancers. The count of this clone is one. Some clones are missing from TCRdb's copy, which holds only in-frame ones; the method was immunoSEQ multiplex PCR. The sample contains 65,000 to 75,000 clones, more than 70% of which appear only once. Germline V gene sequence: CDR1 SGHDT, CDR2 YYEEEE. The V end was cut by 3 bases, the J end by 5 bases, with 15 bases between. The CDR3 runs 15 residues. The chain has TRBV5-6 and TRBJ2-1, with a tentative D call TRBD2 (6 bases). The sample consisted of CD4+ or CD8+ T cells sorted from blood, taken in a trial of the OX40 agonist ivuxolimab. The receptor's source is an adult with an advanced solid tumor such as melanoma, head and neck, liver or kidney cancer. CDR3 DNA: TGTGCCAGCAGCTCCGCGACTAGGGTTGACAATGAGCAGTTCTTC. Protein: CASSSATRVDNEQFF.